This T cell receptor (beta chain) was recorded in a study of cytomegalovirus exposure and HLA in healthy donors. Points from the study as a whole: Rare TCR sequences dominated, though some public TCRs recurred in many donors. The authors excluded some V segments, including TRBV6-2 and TRBV6-3, as indistinguishable.

Use of 60 Vbeta and 13 Jbeta primers characterized the PCR. The protocol was immunoSEQ multiplex PCR, while the TCRdb copy is restricted to in-frame clones and leaves out a portion. Of 130,000 to 150,000 clones in the sample, around 77% were seen once. There are 14 residues in the CDR3. Germline values: CDR1 MNHNS, CDR2 SASEGT. Trimming stripped 6 bases from V and 4 bases from J, with 16 bases between. This clone was picked up one time. Its cognate antigen is unknown. This TCR was recovered from a woman in her forties or fifties in good health and CMV-seronegative. The sequenced sample was PBMCs. V gene TRBV6-1 combines with J gene TRBJ2-7; tentative D call: TRBD1 (5 bases). The CDR3 region has the DNA TGTGCCAGCAGAGGGTCCGAGACAGTTTACGAGCAGTACTTC. It yields the protein CASRGSETVYEQYF.